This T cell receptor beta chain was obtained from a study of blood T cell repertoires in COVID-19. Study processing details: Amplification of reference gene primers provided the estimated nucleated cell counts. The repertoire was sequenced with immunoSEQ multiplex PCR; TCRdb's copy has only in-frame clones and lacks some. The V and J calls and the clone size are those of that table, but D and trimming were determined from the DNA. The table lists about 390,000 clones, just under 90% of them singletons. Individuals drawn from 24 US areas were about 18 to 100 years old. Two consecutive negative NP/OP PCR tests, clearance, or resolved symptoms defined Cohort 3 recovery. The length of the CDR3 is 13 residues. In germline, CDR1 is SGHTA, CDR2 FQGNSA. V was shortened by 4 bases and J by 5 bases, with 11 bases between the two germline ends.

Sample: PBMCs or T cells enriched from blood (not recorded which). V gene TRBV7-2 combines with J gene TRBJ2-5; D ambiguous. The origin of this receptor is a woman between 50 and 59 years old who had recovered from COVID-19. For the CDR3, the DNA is TGTGCCAGCAGCTCTGACATTCGGGAGACCCAGTACTTC. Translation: CASSSDIRETQYF.